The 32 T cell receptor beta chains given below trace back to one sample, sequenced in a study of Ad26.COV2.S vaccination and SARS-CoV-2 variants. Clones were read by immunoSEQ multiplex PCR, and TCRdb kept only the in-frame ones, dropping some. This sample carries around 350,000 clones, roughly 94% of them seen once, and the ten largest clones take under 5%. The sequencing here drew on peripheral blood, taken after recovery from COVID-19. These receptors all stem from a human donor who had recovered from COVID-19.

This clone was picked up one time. CDR3 bases: TGTGCCAGCAGCCTACAGGGGAACTATGGCTACACCTTC. Translation: CASSLQGNYGYTF. This chain connects TRBV6-2 or TRBV6-3 to TRBJ1-2, with 7 bases matching TRBD1. V shed 6 bases, J shed 2 bases, and the junction held 3 bases outside the gene matches. The germline CDR1 and CDR2 sequences are MNHEY and SVGEGT. The CDR3 covers 13 residues.

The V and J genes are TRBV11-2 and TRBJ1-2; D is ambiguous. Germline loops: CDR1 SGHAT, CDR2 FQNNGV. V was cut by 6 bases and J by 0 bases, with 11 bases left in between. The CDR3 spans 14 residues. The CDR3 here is CASRQITTNYGYTF. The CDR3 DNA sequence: TGTGCCAGCAGACAGATAACAACTAACTATGGCTACACCTTC.

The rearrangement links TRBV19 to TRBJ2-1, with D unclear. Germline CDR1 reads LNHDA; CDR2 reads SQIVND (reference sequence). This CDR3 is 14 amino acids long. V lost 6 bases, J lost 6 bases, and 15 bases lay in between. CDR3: CASRRRPGRNEQFF. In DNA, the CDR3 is TGTGCCAGTAGGCGGCGGCCCGGGCGCAATGAGCAGTTCTTC.

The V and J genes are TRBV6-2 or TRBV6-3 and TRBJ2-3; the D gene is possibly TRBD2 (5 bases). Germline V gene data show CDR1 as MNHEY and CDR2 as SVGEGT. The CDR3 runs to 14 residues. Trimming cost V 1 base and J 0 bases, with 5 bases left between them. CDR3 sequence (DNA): TGTGCCAGCAGTTACTTAGCGAGCACAGATACGCAGTATTTT. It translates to CASSYLASTDTQYF.

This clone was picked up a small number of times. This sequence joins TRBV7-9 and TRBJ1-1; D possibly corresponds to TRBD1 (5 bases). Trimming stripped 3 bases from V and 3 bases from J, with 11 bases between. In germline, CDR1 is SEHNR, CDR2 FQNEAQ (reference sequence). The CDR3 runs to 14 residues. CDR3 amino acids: CASSFSGADTEAFF. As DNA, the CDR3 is TGTGCCAGCAGCTTTAGTGGGGCCGACACTGAAGCTTTCTTT.

CDR3 loop: CASSAGGTGNTIYF. The CDR3 region has the DNA TGTGCCAGCAGCGCCGGGGGAACTGGAAACACCATATATTTT. The V and J genes are TRBV9 and TRBJ1-3, with a weak D call TRBD1 (5 bases). V was trimmed by 3 bases and J by 2 bases, leaving 9 bases between them. CDR1 and CDR2 from the germline V gene are SGDLS and YYNGEE. CDR3 length equals 14 residues.

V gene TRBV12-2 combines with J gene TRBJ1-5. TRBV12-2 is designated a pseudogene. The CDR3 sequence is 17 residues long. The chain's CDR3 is CASRLGQTLISNQPQHF. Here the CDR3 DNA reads TGTGCAAGTCGCTTAGGCCAGACCCTGATCAGCAATCAGCCCCAGCATTTT.

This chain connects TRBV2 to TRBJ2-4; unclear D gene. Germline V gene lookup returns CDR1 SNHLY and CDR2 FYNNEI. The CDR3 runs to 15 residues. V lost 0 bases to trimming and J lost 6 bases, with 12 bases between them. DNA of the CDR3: TGTGCCAGCAGTGAAGCGGAGTACATCCGAAACATTCAGTACTTC. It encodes CASSEAEYIRNIQYF.

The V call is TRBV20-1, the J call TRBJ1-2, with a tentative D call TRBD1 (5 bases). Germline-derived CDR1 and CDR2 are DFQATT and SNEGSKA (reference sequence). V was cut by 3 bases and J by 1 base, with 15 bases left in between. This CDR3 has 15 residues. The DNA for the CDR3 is TGCAGTGCTAGTAAGGGCCAGGGCTTTAACTATGGCTACACCTTC. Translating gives CSASKGQGFNYGYTF.

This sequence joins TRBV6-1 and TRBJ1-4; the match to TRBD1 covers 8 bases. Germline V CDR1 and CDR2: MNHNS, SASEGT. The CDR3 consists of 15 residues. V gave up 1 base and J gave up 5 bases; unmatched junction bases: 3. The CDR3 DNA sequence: TGTGCCAGCAGTGAAGGAAGACAGGGGAATGAAAAACTGTTTTTT. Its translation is CASSEGRQGNEKLFF.

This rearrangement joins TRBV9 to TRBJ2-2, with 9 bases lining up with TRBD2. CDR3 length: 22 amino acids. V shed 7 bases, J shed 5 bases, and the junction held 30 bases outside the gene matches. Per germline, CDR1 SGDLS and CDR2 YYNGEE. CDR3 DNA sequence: TGTGCCAGCGGATTCGGGCGGGGGGGCCCGGCCCAAACCATACAAAATACCGGGGAGCTGTTTTTT. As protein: CASGFGRGGPAQTIQNTGELFF.

DNA of the CDR3: TGTGCCAGCAGCTTAAATGCAGTCCCTAATTCACCCCTCCACTTT. Translating it yields CASSLNAVPNSPLHF. The gene calls are TRBV11-2 and TRBJ1-6; no definite D call. Between the trimmed V and J ends, which lost 2 bases and 6 bases, there was a span of 11 bases. This CDR3 spans 15 amino acids. The germline gives CDR1 SGHAT, CDR2 FQNNGV.

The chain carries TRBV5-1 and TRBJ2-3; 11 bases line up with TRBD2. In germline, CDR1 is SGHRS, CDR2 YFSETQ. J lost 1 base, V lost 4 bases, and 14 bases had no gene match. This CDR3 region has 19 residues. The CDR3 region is CASSALSGGAVTGTDTQYF. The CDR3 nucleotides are TGCGCCAGCAGCGCCCTTAGCGGGGGGGCCGTTACCGGCACAGATACGCAGTATTTT.

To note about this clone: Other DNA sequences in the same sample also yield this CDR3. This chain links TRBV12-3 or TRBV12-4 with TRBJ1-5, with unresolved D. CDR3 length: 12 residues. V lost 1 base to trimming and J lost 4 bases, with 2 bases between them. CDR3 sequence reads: CASSLGNQPQHF. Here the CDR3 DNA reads TGTGCCAGCAGTTTAGGGAATCAGCCCCAGCATTTT.

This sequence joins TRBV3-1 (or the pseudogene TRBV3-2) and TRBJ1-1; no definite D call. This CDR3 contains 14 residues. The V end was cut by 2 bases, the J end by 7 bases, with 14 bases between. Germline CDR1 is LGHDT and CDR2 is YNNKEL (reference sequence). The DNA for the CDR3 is TGTGCCAGCAGCCAACCCCCCGGACGGAATGAAGCTTTCTTT. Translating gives CASSQPPGRNEAFF.

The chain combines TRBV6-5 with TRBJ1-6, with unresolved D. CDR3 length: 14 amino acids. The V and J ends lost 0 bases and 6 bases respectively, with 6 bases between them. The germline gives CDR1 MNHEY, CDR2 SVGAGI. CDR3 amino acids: CASSYSGSNSPLHF. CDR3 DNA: TGTGCCAGCAGTTACTCGGGCAGTAATTCACCCCTCCACTTT.

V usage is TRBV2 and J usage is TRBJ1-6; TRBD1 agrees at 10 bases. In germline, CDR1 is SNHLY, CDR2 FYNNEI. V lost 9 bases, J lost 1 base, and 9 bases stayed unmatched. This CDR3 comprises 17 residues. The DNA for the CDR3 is TGTGCCAGTGGGGGACAGGGGATTAGGTCCTATAATTCACCCCTCCACTTT. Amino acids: CASGGQGIRSYNSPLHF.

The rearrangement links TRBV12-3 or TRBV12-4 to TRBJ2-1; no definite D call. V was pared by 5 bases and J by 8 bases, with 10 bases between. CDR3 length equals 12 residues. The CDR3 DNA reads TGTGCCAGCAGTCCCCCCATCGATGAGCAGTTCTTC. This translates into CASSPPIDEQFF.

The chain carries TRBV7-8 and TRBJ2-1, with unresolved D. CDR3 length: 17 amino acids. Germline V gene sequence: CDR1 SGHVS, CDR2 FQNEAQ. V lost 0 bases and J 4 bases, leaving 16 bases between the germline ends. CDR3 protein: CASSLANPLNEYNEQFF. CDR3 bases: TGTGCCAGCAGCTTAGCGAACCCCCTCAATGAGTACAATGAGCAGTTCTTC.

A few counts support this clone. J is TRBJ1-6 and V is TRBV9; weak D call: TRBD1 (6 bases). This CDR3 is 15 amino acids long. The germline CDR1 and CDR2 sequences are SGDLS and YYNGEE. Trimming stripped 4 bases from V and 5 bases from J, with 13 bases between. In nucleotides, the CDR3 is TGTGCCAGCAGCAGAGGGGGGGTACATAATTCACCCCTCCACTTT. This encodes CASSRGGVHNSPLHF. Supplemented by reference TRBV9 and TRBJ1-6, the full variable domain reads DSGVTQTPKHLITATGQRVTLRCSPRSGDLSVYWYQQSLDQGLQFLIQYYNGEERAKGNILERFSAQQFPDLHSELNLSSLELGDSALYFCASSRGGVHNSPLHFGNGTRLTVT.

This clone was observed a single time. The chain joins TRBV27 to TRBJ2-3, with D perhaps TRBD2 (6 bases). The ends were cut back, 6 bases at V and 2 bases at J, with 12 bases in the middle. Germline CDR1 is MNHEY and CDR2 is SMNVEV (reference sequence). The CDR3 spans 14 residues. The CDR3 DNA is TGTGCCAGCAGGACGGGGACTTTCACAGATACGCAGTATTTT. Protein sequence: CASRTGTFTDTQYF.

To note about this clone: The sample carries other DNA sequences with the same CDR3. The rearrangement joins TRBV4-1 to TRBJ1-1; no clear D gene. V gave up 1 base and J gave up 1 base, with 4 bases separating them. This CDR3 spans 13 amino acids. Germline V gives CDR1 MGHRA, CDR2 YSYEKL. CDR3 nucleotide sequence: TGCGCCAGCAGCCAAGGGAGGAACACTGAAGCTTTCTTT. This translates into CASSQGRNTEAFF.

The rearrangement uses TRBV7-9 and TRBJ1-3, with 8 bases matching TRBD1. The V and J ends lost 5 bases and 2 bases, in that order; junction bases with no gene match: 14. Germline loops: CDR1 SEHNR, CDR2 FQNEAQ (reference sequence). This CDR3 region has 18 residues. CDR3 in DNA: TGTGCCAGCAGCCAAAACAGGGGGGTAGCCTTCGCTGGAAACACCATATATTTT. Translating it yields CASSQNRGVAFAGNTIYF.

The CDR3 sequence is CSVGTGDIDGYTF. CDR3 in DNA: TGCAGCGTTGGAACAGGGGATATTGATGGCTACACCTTC. This chain connects TRBV29-1 to TRBJ1-2; 7 bases match TRBD1. The CDR3 has 13 amino acids. J gave up 6 bases and V 4 bases, and 8 bases lay outside the gene matches. CDR1 and CDR2 from the germline V gene are SQVTM and ANQGSEA.

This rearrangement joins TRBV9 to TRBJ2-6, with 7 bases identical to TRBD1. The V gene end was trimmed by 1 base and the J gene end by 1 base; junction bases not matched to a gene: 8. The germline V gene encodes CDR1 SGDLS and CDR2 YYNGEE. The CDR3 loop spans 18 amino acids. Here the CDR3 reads CASSVLGQAISGANVLTF. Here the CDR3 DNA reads TGTGCCAGCAGCGTACTAGGACAGGCTATTTCTGGGGCCAACGTCCTGACTTTC.

DNA of the CDR3: TGTGCCAGCAGCCCCAGGGGGCGGCGGAATGAGCAGTTCTTC. Protein: CASSPRGRRNEQFF. V usage is TRBV11-2 and J usage is TRBJ2-1; 8 bases are a match to TRBD1. Germline loops: CDR1 SGHAT, CDR2 FQNNGV. This CDR3 spans 14 amino acids. The junction had 7 bases not matched to a gene; V was cut back by 5 bases and J by 7 bases. The variable domain in full, completed from reference TRBV11-2 and TRBJ2-1, reads EAGVAQSPRYKIIEKRQSVAFWCNPISGHATLYWYQQILGQGPKLLIQFQNNGVVDDSQLPKDRFSAERLKGVDSTLKIQPAKLEDSAVYLCASSPRGRRNEQFFGPGTRLTVL.

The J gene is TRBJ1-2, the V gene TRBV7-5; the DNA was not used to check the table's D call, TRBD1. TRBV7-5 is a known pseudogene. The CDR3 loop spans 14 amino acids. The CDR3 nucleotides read TGTGCCAGAAGCTCGGCAGGTTGGGACTATGGCTACACCTTC. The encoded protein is CARSSAGWDYGYTF.

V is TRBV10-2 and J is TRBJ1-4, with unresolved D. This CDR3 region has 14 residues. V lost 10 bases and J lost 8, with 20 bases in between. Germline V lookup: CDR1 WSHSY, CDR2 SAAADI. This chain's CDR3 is CANKVPGKREKLFF. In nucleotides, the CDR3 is TGCGCCAACAAAGTACCGGGCAAAAGAGAAAAACTGTTTTTT.

CDR3 loop: CASSSGSYEQYF. CDR3 coding DNA: TGTGCCAGCAGCTCAGGGTCCTACGAGCAGTACTTC. The chain couples TRBV3-1 (or the pseudogene TRBV3-2) to TRBJ2-7; a weak D match, TRBD1 (5 bases). This CDR3 contains 12 residues. Germline loops: CDR1 LGHDT, CDR2 YNNKEL (reference sequence). V shed 5 bases and J shed 1 base, with 6 bases lying between them.

The CDR3 bases are TGTGCCAGCAGCTTGAGGGCTCATGGCTACACCTTC. As protein: CASSLRAHGYTF. V usage is TRBV11-2 and J usage is TRBJ1-2; D unclear. V was trimmed by 3 bases and J by 6 bases, leaving 8 bases between them. CDR1 and CDR2 from the germline V gene are SGHAT and FQNNGV. The CDR3 totals 12 residues.

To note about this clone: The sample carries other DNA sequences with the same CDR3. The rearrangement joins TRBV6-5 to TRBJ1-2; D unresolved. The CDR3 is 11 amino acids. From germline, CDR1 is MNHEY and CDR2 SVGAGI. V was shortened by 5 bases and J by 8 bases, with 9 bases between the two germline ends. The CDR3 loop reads CASSPGYGYTF. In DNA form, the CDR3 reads TGTGCCAGCAGTCCCGGGTACGGCTACACCTTC.

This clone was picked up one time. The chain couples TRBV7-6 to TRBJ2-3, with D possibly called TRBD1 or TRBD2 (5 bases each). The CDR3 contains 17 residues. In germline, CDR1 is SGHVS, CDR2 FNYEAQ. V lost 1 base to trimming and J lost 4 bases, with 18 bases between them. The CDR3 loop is CASSLVQGAGGSDTQYF. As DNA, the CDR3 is TGTGCCAGCAGCTTAGTGCAGGGCGCAGGAGGATCAGATACGCAGTATTTT.